The source of this T cell receptor (beta chain) is a study of type 1 regulatory T cells. This clonotype has only a few counts. The antigen remains unidentified. The CDR3 runs 15 residues. Germline V lookup: CDR1 DFQATT, CDR2 SNEGSKA (reference sequence). The V end was cut by 3 bases, the J end by 4 bases, with 16 bases between. One entry per CDR3 protein results from TCRdb running MiXCR on the reads. The sample has tens of thousands of distinct CDR3 sequences, just under 50% seen once. What was sequenced was cultured non-Tr1 T cells, either the whole culture or a sorted T cell fraction (not recorded which). The TCR originated in a human donor in good health. The rearrangement joins TRBV20-1 to TRBJ2-1; D could derive from TRBD1 or TRBD2 (5 bases each). The CDR3, as DNA: TGCAGTGCTAGTCCCCGGGACCCAACATACAATGAGCAGTTCTTC. Translated, it gives CSASPRDPTYNEQFF.